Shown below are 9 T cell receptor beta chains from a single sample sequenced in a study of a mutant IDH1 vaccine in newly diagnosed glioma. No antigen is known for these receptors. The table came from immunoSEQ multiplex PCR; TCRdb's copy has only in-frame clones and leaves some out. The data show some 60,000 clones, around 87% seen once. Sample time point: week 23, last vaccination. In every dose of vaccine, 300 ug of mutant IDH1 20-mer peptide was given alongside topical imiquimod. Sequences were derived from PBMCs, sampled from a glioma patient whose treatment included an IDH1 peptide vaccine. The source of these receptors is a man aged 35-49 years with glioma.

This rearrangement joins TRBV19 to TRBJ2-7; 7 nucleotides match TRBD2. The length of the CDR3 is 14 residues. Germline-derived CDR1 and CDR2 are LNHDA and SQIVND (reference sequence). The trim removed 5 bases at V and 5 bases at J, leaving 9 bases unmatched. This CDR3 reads CASSPWTRTHEQYF. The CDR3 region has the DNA TGTGCCAGTAGTCCCTGGACTAGAACCCACGAGCAGTACTTC.

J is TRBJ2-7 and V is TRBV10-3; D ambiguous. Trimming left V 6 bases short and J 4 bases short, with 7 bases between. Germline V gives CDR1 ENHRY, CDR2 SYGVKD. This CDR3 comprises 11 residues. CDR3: CAIRVSYEQYF. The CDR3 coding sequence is TGTGCCATCAGGGTGTCGTACGAGCAGTACTTC.

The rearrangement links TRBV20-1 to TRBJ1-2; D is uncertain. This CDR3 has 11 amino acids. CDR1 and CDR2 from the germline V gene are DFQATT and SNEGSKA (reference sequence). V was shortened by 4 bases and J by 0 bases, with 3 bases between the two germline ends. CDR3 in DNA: TGCAGTGCTACCTCTAACTATGGCTACACCTTC. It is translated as CSATSNYGYTF.

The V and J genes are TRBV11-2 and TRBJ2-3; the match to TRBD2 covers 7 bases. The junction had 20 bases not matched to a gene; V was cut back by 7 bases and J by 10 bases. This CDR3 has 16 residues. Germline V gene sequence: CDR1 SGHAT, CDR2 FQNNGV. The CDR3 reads CASTLRGGSNFDPQYF. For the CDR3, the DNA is TGTGCCAGCACCCTGAGGGGCGGGAGTAACTTTGATCCGCAGTATTTT.

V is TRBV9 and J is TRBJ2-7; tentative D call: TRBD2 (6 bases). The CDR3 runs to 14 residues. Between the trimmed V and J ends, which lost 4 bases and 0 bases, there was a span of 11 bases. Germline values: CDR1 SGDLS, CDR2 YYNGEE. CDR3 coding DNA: TGTGCCAGCAGCACGGGAGCGAGCTCCTACGAGCAGTACTTC. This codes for CASSTGASSYEQYF. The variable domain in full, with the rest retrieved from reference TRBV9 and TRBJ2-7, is DSGVTQTPKHLITATGQRVTLRCSPRSGDLSVYWYQQSLDQGLQFLIQYYNGEERAKGNILERFSAQQFPDLHSELNLSSLELGDSALYFCASSTGASSYEQYFGPGTRLTVT.

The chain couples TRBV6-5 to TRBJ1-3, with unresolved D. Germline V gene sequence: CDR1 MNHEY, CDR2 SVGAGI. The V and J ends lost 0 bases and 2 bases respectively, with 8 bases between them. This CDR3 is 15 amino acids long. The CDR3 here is CASSYSTGPGNTIYF. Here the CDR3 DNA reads TGTGCCAGCAGTTACTCGACCGGTCCTGGAAACACCATATATTTT.

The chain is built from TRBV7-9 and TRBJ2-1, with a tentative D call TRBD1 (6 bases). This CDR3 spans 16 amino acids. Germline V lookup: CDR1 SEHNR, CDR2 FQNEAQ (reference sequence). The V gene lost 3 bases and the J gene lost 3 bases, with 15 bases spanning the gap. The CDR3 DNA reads TGTGCCAGCAGCTTGGCAGGGGTACGAATCTACAATGAGCAGTTCTTC. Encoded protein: CASSLAGVRIYNEQFF. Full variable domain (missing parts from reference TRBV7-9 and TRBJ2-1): DTGVSQNPRHKITKRGQNVTFRCDPISEHNRLYWYRQTLGQGPEFLTYFQNEAQLEKSRLLSDRFSAERPKGSFSTLEIQRTEQGDSAMYLCASSLAGVRIYNEQFFGPGTRLTVL.

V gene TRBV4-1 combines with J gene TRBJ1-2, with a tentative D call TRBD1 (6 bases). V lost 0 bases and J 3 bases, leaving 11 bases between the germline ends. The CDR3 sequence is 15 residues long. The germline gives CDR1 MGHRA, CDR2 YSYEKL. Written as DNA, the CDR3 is TGCGCCAGCAGCCAAGATCCTCAGGGGCACTATGGCTACACCTTC. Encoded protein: CASSQDPQGHYGYTF.

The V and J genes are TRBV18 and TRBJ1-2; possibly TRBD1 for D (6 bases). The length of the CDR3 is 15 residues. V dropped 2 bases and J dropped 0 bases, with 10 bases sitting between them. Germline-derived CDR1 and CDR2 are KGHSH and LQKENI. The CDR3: CASSPNRASNYGYTF. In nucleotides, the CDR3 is TGTGCCAGCTCACCAAACAGGGCGTCTAACTATGGCTACACCTTC.